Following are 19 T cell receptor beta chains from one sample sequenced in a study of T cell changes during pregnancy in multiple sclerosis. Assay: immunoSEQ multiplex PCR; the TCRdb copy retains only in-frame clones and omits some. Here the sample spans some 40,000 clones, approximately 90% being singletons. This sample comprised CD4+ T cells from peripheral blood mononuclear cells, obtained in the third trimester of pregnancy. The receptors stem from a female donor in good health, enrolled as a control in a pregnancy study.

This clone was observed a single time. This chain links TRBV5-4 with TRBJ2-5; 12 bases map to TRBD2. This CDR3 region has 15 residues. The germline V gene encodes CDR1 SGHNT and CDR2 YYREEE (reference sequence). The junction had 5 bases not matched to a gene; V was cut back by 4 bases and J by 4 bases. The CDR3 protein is CASSPRLAGAETQYF. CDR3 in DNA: TGTGCCAGCAGCCCCAGACTAGCGGGAGCAGAGACCCAGTACTTC.

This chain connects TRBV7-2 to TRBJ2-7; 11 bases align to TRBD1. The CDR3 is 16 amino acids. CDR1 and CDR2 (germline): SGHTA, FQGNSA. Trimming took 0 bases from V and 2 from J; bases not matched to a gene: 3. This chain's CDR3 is CASSLAGDRGAYEQYF. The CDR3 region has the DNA TGTGCCAGCAGCTTAGCTGGGGACAGGGGGGCCTACGAGCAGTACTTC.

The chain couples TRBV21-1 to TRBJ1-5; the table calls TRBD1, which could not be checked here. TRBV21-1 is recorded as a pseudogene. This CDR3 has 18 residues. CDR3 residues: CASSDNLDTLGANQPQHF. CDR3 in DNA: TGTGCCAGCAGCGACAATTTGGACACCCTAGGGGCCAATCAGCCCCAGCATTTT.

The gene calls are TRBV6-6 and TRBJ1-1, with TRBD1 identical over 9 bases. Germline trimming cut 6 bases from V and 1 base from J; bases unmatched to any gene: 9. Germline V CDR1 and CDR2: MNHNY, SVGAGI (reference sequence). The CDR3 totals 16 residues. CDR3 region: CASSPPTGQGNTEAFF. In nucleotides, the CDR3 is TGTGCCAGCAGCCCGCCCACGGGACAGGGGAACACTGAAGCTTTCTTT.

The CDR3 region has the DNA TGTGCCAGTAGTATCGGACTGGGGTCCACTCAGCCCCAGCATTTT. Protein: CASSIGLGSTQPQHF. The V and J genes are TRBV19 and TRBJ1-5; D ambiguous. With 3 bases removed from V and 6 bases from J, the gap between germline ends came to 15 bases. The CDR3 is 15 residues long. Germline V CDR1 and CDR2: LNHDA, SQIVND (reference sequence). The full variable domain, rest sourced from reference TRBV19 and TRBJ1-5, is DGGITQSPKYLFRKEGQNVTLSCEQNLNHDAMYWYRQDPGQGLRLIYYSQIVNDFQKGDIAEGYSVSREKKESFPLTVTSAQKNPTAFYLCASSIGLGSTQPQHFGDGTRLSIL.

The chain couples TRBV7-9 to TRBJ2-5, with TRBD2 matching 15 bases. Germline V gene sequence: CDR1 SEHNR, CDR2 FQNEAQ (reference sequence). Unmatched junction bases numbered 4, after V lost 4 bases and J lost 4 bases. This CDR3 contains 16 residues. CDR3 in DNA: TGTGCCAGCAGCTCCGGGACTAGCGGGGGGCGAGAGACCCAGTACTTC. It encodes CASSSGTSGGRETQYF.

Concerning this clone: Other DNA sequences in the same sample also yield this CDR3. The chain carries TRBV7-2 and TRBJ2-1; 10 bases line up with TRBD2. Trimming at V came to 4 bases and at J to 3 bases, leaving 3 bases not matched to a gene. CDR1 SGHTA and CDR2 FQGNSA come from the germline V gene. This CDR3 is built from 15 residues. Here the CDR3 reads CASSSASGSYNEQFF. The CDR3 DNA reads TGTGCCAGCAGCTCCGCTAGCGGGAGCTACAATGAGCAGTTCTTC.

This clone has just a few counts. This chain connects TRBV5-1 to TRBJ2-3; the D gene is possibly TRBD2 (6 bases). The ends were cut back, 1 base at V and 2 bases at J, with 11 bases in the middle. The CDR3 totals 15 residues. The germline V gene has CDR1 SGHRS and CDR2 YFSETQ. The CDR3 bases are TGCGCCAGCAGCTTGTGGGGGGATCACACAGATACGCAGTATTTT. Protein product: CASSLWGDHTDTQYF. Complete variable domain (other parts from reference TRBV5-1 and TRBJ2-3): KAGVTQTPRYLIKTRGQQVTLSCSPISGHRSVSWYQQTPGQGLQFLFEYFSETQRNKGNFPGRFSGRQFSNSRSEMNVSTLELGDSALYLCASSLWGDHTDTQYFGPGTRLTVL.

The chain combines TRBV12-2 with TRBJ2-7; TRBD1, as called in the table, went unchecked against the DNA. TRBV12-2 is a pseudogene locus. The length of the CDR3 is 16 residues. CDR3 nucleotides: TGTGCAAGTCCCTTAGAAGCGGGACAGGTGTGCTACGAGCAGTACTTC. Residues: CASPLEAGQVCYEQYF.

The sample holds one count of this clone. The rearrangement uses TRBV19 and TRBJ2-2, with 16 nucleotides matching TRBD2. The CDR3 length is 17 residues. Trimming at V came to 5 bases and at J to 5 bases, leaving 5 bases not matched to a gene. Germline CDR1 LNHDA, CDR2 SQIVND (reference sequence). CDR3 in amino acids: CASSSGLAGGVTGELFF. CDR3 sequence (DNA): TGTGCCAGTAGTTCGGGACTAGCGGGAGGGGTGACCGGGGAGCTGTTTTTT. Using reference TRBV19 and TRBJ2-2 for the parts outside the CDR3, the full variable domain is DGGITQSPKYLFRKEGQNVTLSCEQNLNHDAMYWYRQDPGQGLRLIYYSQIVNDFQKGDIAEGYSVSREKKESFPLTVTSAQKNPTAFYLCASSSGLAGGVTGELFFGEGSRLTVL.

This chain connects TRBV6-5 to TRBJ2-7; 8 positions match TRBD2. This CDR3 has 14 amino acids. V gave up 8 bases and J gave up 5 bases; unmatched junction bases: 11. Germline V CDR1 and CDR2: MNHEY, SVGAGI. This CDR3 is CASRSGSKGHEQYF. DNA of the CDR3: TGTGCCAGCCGCAGCGGGAGTAAGGGGCACGAGCAGTACTTC.

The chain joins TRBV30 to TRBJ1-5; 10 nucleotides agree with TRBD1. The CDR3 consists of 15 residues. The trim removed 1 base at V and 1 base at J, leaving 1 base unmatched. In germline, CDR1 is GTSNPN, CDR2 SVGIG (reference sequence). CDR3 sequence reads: CAWSGGQGSNQPQHF. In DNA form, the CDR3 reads TGTGCCTGGAGTGGGGGACAGGGGAGCAATCAGCCCCAGCATTTT. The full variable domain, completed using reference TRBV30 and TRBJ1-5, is SQTIHQWPATLVQPVGSPLSLECTVEGTSNPNLYWYRQAAGRGLQLLFYSVGIGQISSEVPQNLSASRPQDRQFILSSKKLLLSDSGFYLCAWSGGQGSNQPQHFGDGTRLSIL.

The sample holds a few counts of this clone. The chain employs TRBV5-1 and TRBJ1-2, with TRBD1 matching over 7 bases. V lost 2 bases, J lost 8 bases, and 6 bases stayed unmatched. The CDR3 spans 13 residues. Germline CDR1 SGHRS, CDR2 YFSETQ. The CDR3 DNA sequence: TGCGCCAGCAGCTTAGGACTACAGGGGGGCTACACCTTC. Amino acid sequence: CASSLGLQGGYTF.

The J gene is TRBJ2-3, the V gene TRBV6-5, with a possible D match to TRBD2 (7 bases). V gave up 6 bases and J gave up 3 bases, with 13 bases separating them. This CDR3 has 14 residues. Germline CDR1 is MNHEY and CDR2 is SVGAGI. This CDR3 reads CASRVGGGTDTQYF. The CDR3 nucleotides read TGTGCCAGCAGAGTAGGGGGGGGAACAGATACGCAGTATTTT.

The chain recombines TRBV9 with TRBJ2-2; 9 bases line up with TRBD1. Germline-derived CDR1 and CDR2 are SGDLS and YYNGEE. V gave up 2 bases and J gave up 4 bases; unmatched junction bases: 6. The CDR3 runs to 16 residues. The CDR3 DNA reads TGTGCCAGCAGCGTGAAGGGACAGGGTATCACCGGGGAGCTGTTTTTT. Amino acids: CASSVKGQGITGELFF.

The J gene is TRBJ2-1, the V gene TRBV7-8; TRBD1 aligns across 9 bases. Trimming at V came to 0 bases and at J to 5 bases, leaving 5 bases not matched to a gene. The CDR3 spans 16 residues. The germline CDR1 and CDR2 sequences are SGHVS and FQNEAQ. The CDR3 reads CASSLARRTGDNEQFF. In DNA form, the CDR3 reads TGTGCCAGCAGCTTAGCGCGGCGGACAGGGGACAATGAGCAGTTCTTC.

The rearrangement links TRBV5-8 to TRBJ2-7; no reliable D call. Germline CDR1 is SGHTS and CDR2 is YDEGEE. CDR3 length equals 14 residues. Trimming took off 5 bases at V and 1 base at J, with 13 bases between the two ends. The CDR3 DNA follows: TGTGCCAGCAGGTTACAAATTGTGTCCTACGAGCAGTACTTC. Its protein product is CASRLQIVSYEQYF.

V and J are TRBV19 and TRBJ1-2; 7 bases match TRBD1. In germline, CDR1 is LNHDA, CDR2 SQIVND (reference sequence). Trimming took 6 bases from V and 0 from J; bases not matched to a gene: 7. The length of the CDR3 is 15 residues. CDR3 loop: CASRSRDRANYGYTF. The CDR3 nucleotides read TGTGCCAGTAGATCCCGGGACAGAGCTAACTATGGCTACACCTTC.

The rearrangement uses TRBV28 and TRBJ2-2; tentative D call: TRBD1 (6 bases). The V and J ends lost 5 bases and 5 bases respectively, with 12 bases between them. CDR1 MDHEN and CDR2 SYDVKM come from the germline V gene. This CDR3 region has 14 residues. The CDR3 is CASSRQELTGELFF. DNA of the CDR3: TGTGCCAGCAGTCGACAGGAACTTACCGGGGAGCTGTTTTTT.